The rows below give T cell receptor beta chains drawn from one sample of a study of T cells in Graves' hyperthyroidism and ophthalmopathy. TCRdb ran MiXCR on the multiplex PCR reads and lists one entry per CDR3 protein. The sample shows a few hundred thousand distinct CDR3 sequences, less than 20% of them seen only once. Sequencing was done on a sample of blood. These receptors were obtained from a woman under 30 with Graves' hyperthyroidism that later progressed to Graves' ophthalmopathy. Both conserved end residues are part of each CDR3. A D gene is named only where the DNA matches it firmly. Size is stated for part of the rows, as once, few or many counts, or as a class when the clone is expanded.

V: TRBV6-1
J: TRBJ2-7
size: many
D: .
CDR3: CASSGGPLYEQYF
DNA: TGTGCCAGCAGTGGAGGGCCCCTCTACGAGCAGTACTTC

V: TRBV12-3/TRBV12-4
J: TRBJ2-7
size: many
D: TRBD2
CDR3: CASSPYLTSGPYEQYF
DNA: TGTGCCAGCAGTCCCTATTTAACTAGCGGCCCCTACGAGCAGTACTTC

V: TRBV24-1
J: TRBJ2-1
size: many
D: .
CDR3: CATSALWGERDNEQFF
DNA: TGTGCCACCAGTGCCCTGTGGGGGGAAAGGGACAATGAGCAGTTCTTC

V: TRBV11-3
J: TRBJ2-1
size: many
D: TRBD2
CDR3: CASSLREGHNEQFF
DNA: TGTGCCAGCAGCTTACGGGAGGGCCACAATGAGCAGTTCTTC

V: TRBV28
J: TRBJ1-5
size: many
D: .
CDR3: CASSSGSGSQPQHF
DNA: TGTGCCAGCAGTTCCGGGTCAGGCTCCCAGCCCCAGCATTTT

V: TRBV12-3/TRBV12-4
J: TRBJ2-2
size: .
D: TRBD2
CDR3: CASSLRRGGTGELFF
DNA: TGTGCCAGCAGTTTAAGGCGGGGGGGCACCGGGGAGCTGTTTTTT

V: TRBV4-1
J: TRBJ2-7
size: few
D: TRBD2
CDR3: CASSQVTSGTGSYEQYF
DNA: TGCGCCAGCAGCCAAGTGACTAGCGGGACTGGCTCCTACGAGCAGTACTTC

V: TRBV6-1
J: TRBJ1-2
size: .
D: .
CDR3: CASGTYGYTF
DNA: TGTGCCAGCGGTACCTATGGCTACACCTTC

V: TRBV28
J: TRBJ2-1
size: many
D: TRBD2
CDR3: CASSFSKGTSGRNEQFF
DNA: TGTGCCAGCAGTTTTTCAAAAGGGACTAGCGGGAGGAATGAGCAGTTCTTC

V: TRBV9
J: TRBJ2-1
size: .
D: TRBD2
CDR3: CASSPGGERDINEQFF
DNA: TGTGCCAGCAGCCCGGGCGGGGAGCGGGATATCAATGAGCAGTTCTTC

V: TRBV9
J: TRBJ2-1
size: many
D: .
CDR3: CASSVAPLSGTPYNEQFF
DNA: TGTGCCAGCAGCGTAGCCCCCCTTAGCGGTACACCCTACAATGAGCAGTTCTTC

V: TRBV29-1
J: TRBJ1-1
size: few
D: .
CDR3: CSVEWGPVNAEAFF
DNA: TGCAGCGTTGAGTGGGGACCCGTGAACGCTGAAGCTTTCTTT

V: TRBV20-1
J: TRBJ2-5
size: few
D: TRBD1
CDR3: CSAREPNHRGYQETQYF
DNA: TGCAGTGCTAGAGAACCTAACCACAGGGGTTACCAAGAGACCCAGTACTTC

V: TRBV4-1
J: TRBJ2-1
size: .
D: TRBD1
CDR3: CASGDRGYNEQFF
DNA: TGCGCCAGCGGGGACAGGGGATACAATGAGCAGTTCTTC

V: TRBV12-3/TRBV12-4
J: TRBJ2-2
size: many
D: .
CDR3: CASSVYPQNTGELFF
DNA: TGTGCCAGCAGCGTTTATCCGCAGAACACCGGGGAGCTGTTTTTT

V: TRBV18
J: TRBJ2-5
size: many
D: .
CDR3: CASSPSVAETQYF
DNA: TGTGCCAGCTCACCATCGGTTGCAGAGACCCAGTACTTC

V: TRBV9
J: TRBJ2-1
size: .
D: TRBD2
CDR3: CASSVAGEGYNEQFF
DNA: TGTGCCAGCAGCGTAGCGGGGGAGGGTTACAATGAGCAGTTCTTC

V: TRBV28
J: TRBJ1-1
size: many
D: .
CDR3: CASITPREGRQAFF
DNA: TGTGCCAGCATTACACCCCGCGAGGGGCGACAAGCTTTCTTT

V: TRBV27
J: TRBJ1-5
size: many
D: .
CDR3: CASSFMGNQPQHF
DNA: TGTGCCAGCAGTTTCATGGGCAATCAGCCCCAGCATTTT

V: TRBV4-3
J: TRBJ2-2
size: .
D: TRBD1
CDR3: CASSQPRVQGDTGELFF
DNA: TGCGCCAGCAGCCAACCCCGAGTACAGGGGGACACCGGGGAGCTGTTTTTT

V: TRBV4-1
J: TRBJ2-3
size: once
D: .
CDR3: CASSQVYLDSTEYTQYF
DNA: TGCGCCAGCAGCCAAGTATATTTGGATTCTACCGAGTATACGCAGTATTTT

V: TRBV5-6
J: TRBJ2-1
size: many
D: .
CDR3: CASSLVRGNEQFF
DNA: TGTGCCAGCAGCTTGGTTCGGGGCAATGAGCAGTTCTTC

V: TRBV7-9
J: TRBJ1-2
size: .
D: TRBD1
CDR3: CASSQLDREIYGYTF
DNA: TGTGCCAGCAGCCAGCTCGACAGGGAAATCTATGGCTACACCTTC

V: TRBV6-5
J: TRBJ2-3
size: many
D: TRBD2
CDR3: CASSYVARLAGTADTQYF
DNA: TGTGCCAGCAGTTACGTGGCAAGACTAGCGGGAACGGCAGATACGCAGTATTTT

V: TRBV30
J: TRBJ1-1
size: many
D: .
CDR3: CAWSRWESTEAFF
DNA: TGTGCCTGGAGTAGGTGGGAATCAACTGAAGCTTTCTTT

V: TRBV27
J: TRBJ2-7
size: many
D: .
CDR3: CASSSTREREQYF
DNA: TGTGCCAGCAGTTCGACTAGAGAACGCGAGCAGTACTTC

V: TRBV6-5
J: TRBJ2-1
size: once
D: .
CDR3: CASSWGTAGGEQFF
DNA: TGTGCCAGCAGTTGGGGGACTGCTGGGGGTGAGCAGTTCTTC

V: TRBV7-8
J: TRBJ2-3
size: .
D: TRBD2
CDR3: CASSLITSGRVDTQYF
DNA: TGTGCCAGCAGCTTAATAACTAGCGGGAGAGTAGATACGCAGTATTTT

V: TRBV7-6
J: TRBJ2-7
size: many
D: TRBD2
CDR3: CASSQGTSGSYEQYF
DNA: TGTGCCAGCAGCCAAGGGACTAGCGGAAGTTACGAGCAGTACTTC

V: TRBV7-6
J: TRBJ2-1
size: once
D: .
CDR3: CASSLWIGQEQFF
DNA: TGTGCCAGCAGCCTCTGGATTGGGCAGGAGCAGTTCTTC

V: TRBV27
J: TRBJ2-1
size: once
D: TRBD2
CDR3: CASSLSGTSGSSYNEQFF
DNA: TGTGCCAGCAGTTTATCCGGGACTAGCGGAAGCTCCTACAATGAGCAGTTCTTC

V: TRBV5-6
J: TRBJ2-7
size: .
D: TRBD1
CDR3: CASSTGTVEFNEQYF
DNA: TGTGCCAGCAGCACCGGGACAGTTGAGTTCAACGAGCAGTACTTC

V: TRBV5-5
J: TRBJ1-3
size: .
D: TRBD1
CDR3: CASSLTGGTSGNTIYF
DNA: TGTGCCAGCAGTTTAACAGGGGGCACGTCTGGAAACACCATATATTTT

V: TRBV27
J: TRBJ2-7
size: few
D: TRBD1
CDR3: CASSLSEGGLRYF
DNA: TGTGCCAGCAGTTTATCGGAAGGGGGCTTGCGGTACTTC

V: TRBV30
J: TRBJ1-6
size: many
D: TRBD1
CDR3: CAWDPGQGNSPLHF
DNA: TGTGCCTGGGATCCGGGACAGGGGAATTCACCCCTCCACTTT

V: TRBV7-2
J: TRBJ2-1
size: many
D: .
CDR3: CASSFQAVNNEQFF
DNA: TGTGCCAGCAGCTTTCAGGCAGTAAACAATGAGCAGTTCTTC

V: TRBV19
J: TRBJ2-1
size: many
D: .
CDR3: CASSMDPYNEQFF
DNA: TGTGCCAGTAGTATGGACCCTTACAATGAGCAGTTCTTC

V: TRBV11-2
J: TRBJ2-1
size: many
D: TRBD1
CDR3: CASSAKTGLNEQFF
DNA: TGTGCCAGCAGCGCCAAGACAGGGTTGAATGAGCAGTTCTTC

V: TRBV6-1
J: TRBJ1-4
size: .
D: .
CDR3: CASQKAGAIGEKLFF
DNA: TGTGCCAGCCAAAAGGCGGGGGCGATAGGGGAAAAACTGTTTTTT

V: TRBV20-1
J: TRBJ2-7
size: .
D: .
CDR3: CSASGGGEDYEQYF
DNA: TGCAGTGCTAGTGGTGGTGGGGAGGACTACGAGCAGTACTTC

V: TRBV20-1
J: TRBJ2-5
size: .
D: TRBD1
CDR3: CSATEGARQETQYF
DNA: TGCAGTGCTACAGAGGGGGCGCGCCAAGAGACCCAGTACTTC

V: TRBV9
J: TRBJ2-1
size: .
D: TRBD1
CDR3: CASSATGVYEQFF
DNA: TGTGCCAGCAGCGCGACAGGGGTCTATGAGCAGTTCTTC

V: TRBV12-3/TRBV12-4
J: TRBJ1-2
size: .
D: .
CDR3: CASSFDTDYGYTF
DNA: TGTGCCAGCAGTTTCGACACCGACTATGGCTACACCTTC

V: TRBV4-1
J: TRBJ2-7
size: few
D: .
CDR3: CASSRVQGVEQYF
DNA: TGCGCCAGCAGCCGAGTGCAAGGGGTCGAGCAGTACTTC

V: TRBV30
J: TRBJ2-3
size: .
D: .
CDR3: CAWRWGAFTDTQYF
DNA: TGTGCCTGGAGATGGGGGGCTTTCACAGATACGCAGTATTTT

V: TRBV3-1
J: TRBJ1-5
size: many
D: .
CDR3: CASSLRAGANQPQHF
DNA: TGTGCCAGCAGCCTTCGAGCAGGGGCCAATCAGCCCCAGCATTTT

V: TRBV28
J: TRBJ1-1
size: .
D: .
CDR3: CASTYTNTEAFF
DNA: TGTGCCAGCACCTACACGAACACTGAAGCTTTCTTT

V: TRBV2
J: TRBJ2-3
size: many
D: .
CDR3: CASVSDTQYF
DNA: TGTGCCAGCGTATCAGATACGCAGTATTTT

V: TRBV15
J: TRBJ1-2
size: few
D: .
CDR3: CATSRSGTNRVYGYTF
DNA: TGTGCCACCAGCAGGTCCGGGACGAACAGGGTATATGGCTACACCTTC

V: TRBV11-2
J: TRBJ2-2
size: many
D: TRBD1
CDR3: CASSLDQGAFTGELFF
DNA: TGTGCCAGCAGCTTAGATCAGGGGGCGTTCACCGGGGAGCTGTTTTTT